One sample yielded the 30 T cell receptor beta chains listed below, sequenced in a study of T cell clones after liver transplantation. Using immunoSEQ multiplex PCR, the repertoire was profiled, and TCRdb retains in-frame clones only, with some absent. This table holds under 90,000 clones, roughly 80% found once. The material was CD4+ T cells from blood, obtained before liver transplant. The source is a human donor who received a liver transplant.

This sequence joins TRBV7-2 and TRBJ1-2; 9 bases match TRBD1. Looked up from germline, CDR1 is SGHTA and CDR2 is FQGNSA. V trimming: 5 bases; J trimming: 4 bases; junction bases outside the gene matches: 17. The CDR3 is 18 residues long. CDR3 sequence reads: CASSHIYGTGSRGYGYTF. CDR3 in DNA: TGTGCCAGCAGCCATATCTACGGGACAGGGAGTAGAGGCTATGGCTACACCTTC.

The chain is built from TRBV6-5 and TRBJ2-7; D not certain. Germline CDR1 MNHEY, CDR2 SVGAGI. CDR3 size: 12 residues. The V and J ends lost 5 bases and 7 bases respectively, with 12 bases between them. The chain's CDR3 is CASSLHKQEQYF. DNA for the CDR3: TGTGCCAGCAGTCTACACAAGCAAGAGCAGTACTTC.

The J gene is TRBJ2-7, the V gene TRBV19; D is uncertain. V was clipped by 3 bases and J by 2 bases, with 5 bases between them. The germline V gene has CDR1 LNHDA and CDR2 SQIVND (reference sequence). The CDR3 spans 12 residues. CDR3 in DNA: TGTGCCAGTAGTATGGCACCCTACGAGCAGTACTTC. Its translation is CASSMAPYEQYF.

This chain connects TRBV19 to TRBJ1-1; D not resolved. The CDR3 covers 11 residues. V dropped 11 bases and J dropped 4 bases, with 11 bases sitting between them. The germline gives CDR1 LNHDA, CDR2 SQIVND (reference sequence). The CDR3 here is CAEDPLTEAFF. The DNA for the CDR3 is TGTGCCGAGGACCCCCTCACTGAAGCTTTCTTT.

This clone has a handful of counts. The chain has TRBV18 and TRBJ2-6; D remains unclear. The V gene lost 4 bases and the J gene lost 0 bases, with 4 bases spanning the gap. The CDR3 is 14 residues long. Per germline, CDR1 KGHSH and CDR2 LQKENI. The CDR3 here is CASSRDSGANVLTF. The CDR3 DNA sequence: TGTGCCAGCTCACGGGACTCTGGGGCCAACGTCCTGACTTTC.

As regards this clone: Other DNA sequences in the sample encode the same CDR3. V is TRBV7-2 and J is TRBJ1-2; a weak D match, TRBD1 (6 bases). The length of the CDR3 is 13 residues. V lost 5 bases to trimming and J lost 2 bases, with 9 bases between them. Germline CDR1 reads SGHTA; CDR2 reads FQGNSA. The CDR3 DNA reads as TGTGCCAGCAGCCCGGGACAAAACTATGGCTACACCTTC. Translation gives CASSPGQNYGYTF.

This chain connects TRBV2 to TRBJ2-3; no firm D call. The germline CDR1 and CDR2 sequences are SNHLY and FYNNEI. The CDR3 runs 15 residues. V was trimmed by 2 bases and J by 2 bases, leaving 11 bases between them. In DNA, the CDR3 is TGTGCCAGCAGTGAATTGGGCTCATACACAGATACGCAGTATTTT. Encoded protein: CASSELGSYTDTQYF.

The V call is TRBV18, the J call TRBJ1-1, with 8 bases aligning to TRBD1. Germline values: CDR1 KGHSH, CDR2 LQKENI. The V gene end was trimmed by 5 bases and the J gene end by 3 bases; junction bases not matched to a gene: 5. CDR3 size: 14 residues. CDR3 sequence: CASSADRGDTEAFF. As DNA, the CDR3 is TGTGCCAGCTCAGCCGACAGGGGAGACACTGAAGCTTTCTTT.

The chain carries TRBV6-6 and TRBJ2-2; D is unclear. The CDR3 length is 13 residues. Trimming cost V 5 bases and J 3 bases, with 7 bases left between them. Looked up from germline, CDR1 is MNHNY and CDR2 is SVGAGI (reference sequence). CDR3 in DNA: TGTGCCAGCAGTCCCCAATACACCGGGGAGCTGTTTTTT. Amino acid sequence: CASSPQYTGELFF.

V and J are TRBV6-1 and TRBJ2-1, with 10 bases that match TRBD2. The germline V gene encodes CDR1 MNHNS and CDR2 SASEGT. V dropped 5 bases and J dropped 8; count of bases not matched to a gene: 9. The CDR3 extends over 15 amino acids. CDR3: CASSFFSGRMDEQFF. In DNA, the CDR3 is TGTGCCAGCAGTTTTTTTAGCGGGAGGATGGATGAGCAGTTCTTC.

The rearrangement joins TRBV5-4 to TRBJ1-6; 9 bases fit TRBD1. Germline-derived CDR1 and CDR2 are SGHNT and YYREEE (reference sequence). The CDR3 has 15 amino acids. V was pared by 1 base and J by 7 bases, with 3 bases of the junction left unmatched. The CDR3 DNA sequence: TGTGCCAGCAGCTTGTTTGACAGGGGGAATTCACCCCTCCACTTT. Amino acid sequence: CASSLFDRGNSPLHF.

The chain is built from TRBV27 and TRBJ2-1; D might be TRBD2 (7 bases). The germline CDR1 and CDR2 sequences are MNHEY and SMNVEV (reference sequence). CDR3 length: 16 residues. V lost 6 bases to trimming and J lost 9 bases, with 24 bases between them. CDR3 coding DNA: TGTGCCAGCAGGTGGGGGGGGGCAGGTGGTCTGGGTGAGCAGTTCTTC. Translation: CASRWGGAGGLGEQFF.

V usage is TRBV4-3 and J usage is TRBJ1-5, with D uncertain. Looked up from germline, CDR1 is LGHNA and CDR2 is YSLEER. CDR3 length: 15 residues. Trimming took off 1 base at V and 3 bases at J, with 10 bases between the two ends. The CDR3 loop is CASSQGSSANQPQHF. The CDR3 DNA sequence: TGCGCCAGCAGCCAAGGAAGCAGCGCCAATCAGCCCCAGCATTTT.

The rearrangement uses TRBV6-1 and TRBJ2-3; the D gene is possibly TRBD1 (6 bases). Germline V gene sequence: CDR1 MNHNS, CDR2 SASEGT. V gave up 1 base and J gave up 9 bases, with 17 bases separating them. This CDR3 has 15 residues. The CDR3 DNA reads TGTGCCAGCAGTGAAGAGGCTAGTTCCAGGGGAACGCAGTATTTT. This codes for CASSEEASSRGTQYF.

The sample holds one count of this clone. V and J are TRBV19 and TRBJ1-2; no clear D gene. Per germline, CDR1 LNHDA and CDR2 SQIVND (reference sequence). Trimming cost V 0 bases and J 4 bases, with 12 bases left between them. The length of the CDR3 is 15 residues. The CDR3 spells CASSIEGLWGYGYTF. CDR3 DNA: TGTGCCAGTAGTATAGAAGGCCTGTGGGGCTATGGCTACACCTTC. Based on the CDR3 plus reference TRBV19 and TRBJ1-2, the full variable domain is DGGITQSPKYLFRKEGQNVTLSCEQNLNHDAMYWYRQDPGQGLRLIYYSQIVNDFQKGDIAEGYSVSREKKESFPLTVTSAQKNPTAFYLCASSIEGLWGYGYTFGSGTRLTVV.

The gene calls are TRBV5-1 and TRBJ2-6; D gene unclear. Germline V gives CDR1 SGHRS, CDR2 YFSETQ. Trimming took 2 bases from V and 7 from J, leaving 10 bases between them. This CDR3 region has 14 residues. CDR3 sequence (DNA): TGCGCCAGCAGCTTCCTTAGTGAAGCCAACGTCCTGACTTTC. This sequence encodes CASSFLSEANVLTF.

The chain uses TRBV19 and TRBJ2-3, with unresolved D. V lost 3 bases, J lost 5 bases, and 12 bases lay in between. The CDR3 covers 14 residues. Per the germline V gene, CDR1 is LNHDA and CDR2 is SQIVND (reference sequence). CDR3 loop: CASSIPQHGDTQYF. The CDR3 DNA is TGTGCCAGTAGTATCCCGCAGCATGGAGATACGCAGTATTTT.

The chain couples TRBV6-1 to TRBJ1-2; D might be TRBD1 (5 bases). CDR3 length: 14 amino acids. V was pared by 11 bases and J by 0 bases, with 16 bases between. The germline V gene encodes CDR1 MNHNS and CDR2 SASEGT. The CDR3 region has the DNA TGTGCCCTCCCTGTGGGGGAAGCTAACTATGGCTACACCTTC. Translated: CALPVGEANYGYTF.

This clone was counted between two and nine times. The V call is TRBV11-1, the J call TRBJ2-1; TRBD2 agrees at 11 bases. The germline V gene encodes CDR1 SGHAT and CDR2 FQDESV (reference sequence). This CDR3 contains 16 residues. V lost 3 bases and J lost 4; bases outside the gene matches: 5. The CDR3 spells CASSFLRLAGYNEQFF. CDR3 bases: TGTGCCAGCAGCTTCCTTAGACTAGCGGGGTACAATGAGCAGTTCTTC.

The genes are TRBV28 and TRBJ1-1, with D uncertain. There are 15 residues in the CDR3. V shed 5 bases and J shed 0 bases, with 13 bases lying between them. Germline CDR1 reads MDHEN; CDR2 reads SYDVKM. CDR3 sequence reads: CASSPPTVMNTEAFF. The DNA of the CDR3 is TGTGCCAGCAGTCCCCCGACTGTTATGAACACTGAAGCTTTCTTT.

CDR3 protein: CASSVLGAWQDDEQYF. DNA for the CDR3: TGTGCCAGCAGTGTACTCGGGGCCTGGCAGGACGACGAGCAGTACTTC. V and J are TRBV2 and TRBJ2-7; D is tentatively TRBD1 or TRBD2 (5 bases each). This CDR3 is built from 16 residues. Germline CDR1 and CDR2: SNHLY and FYNNEI. The V and J ends lost 4 bases and 5 bases respectively, with 21 bases between them.

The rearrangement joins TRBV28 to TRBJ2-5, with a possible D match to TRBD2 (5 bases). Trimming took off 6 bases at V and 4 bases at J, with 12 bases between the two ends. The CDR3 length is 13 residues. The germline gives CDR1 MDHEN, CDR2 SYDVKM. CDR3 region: CASRVQGGETQYF. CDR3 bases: TGTGCCAGCAGGGTACAAGGAGGAGAGACCCAGTACTTC. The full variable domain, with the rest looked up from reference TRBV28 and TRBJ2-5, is DVKVTQSSRYLVKRTGEKVFLECVQDMDHENMFWYRQDPGLGLRLIYFSYDVKMKEKGDIPEGYSVSREKKERFSLILESASTNQTSMYLCASRVQGGETQYFGPGTRLLVL.

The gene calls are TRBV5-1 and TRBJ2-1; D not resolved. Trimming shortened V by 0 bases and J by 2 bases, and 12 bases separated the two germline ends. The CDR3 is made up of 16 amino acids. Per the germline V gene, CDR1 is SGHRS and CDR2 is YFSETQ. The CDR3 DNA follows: TGCGCCAGCAGCTTGGGCGGTTTGGTCCCCTACAATGAGCAGTTCTTC. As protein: CASSLGGLVPYNEQFF.

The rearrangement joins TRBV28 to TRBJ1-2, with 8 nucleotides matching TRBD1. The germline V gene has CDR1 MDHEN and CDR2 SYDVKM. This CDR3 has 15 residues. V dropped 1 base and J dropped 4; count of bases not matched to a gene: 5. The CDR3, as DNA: TGTGCCAGCAGTTTATCCGCAGGGGGCCTCTATGGCTACACCTTC. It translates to CASSLSAGGLYGYTF.

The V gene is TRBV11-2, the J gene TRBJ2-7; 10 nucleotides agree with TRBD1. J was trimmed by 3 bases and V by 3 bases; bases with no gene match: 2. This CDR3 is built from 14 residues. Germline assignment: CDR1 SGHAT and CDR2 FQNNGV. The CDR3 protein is CASSLGQGYYEQYF. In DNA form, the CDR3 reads TGTGCCAGCAGCTTGGGACAGGGGTACTACGAGCAGTACTTC.

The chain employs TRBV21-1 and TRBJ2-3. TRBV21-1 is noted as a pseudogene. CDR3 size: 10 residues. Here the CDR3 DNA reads TGTGCCACCACTGGGGATACGCAGTATTTT. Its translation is CATTGDTQYF.

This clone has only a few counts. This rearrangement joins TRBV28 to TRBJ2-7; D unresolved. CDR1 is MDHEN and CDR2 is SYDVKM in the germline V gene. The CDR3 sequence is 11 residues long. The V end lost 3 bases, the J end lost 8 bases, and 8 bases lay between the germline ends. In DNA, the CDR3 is TGTGCCAGCAGTTTTCTAACGAAGCAGTACTTC. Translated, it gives CASSFLTKQYF.

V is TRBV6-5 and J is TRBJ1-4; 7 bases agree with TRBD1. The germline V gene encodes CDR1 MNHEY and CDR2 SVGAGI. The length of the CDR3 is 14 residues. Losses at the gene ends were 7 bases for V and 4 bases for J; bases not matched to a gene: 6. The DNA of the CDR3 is TGTGCCAGCACTAAGGGGGCGAGTAATGAAAAACTGTTTTTT. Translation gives CASTKGASNEKLFF.

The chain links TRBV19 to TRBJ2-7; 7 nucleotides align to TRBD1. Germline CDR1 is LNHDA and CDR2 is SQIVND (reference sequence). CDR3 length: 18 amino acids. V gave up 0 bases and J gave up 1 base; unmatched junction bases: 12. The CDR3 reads CASSIDLGSGTVSYEQYF. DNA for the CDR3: TGTGCCAGTAGTATAGATCTGGGGTCGGGGACAGTGTCCTACGAGCAGTACTTC.

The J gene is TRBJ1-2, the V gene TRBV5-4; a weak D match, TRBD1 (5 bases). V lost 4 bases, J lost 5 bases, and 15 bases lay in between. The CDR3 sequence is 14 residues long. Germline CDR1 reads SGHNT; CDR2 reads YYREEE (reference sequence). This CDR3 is CASSLASEGYGYTF. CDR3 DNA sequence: TGTGCCAGCAGCCTGGCAAGCGAGGGGTATGGCTACACCTTC.